This TCR beta chain was sequenced during a study of OX40 agonist ivuxolimab in advanced cancers. Study context: Ivuxolimab is a fully human IgG2 antibody that activates OX40 (CD134). Study-level results: Expanded peripheral T cell antigen specificity was not determined. Clonal expansion by week 6 occurred in CD4+ and CD8+ blood T cells (at 0.1 to 3.0 mg/kg). Partly responding patients at 0.1-3.0 mg/kg showed some of the smallest clonal expansion.

From germline, CDR1 is MNHEY and CDR2 SMNVEV (reference sequence). J lost 10 bases, V lost 6 bases, and 5 bases had no gene match. There are 13 residues in the CDR3. This clone was observed once. As yet, its antigen is unknown. Measured with immunoSEQ multiplex PCR; TCRdb has only the in-frame clones, and not every one. The data show 40,000 to 60,000 clones, around nine tenths seen once. The receptor's source is an adult with an advanced solid tumor such as melanoma, head and neck, liver or kidney cancer. The starting material was CD4+ or CD8+ T cells sorted from blood, obtained in a trial of the OX40 agonist ivuxolimab. The genes are TRBV27 and TRBJ1-6; TRBD1 agrees at 8 bases. In nucleotides, the CDR3 is TGTGCCAGCAGGGACGGGGACAGGTCACCCCTCCACTTT. Its protein is CASRDGDRSPLHF.